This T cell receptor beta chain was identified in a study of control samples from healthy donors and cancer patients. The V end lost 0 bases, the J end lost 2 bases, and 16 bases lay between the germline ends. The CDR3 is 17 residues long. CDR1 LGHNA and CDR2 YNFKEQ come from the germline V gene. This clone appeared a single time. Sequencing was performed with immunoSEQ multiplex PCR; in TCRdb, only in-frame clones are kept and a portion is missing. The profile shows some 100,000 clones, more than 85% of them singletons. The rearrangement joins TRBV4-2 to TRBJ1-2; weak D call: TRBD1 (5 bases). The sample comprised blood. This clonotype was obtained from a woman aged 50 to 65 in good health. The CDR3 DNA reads TGTGCCAGCAGCCAAGATGCGGCAGGGCAAGAAAACTATGGCTACACCTTC. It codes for CASSQDAAGQENYGYTF.